One and the same sample provided the 7 T cell receptor beta chains below, sequenced in a study of blood T cell repertoires in COVID-19. Here immunoSEQ multiplex PCR was the method, and the copy in TCRdb shows in-frame clones only, minus some. Of over 200,000 clones detected, around 86% appear once; the ten largest clones hold around 4.7%. Material: peripheral blood. Every receptor here comes from a human donor in a cohort sampled during active COVID-19.

CDR3 protein: CASSRGMGTDEQFF. The CDR3 bases are TGCGCCAGCAGTAGGGGGATGGGAACTGATGAGCAGTTCTTC. The V call is TRBV5-1, the J call TRBJ2-1; D may be TRBD1 (6 bases). V lost 5 bases and J lost 8, with 17 bases in between. The CDR3 loop spans 14 amino acids. CDR1 is SGHRS, CDR2 YFSETQ, per germline.

The V call is TRBV24-1, the J call TRBJ2-7; the match to TRBD1 covers 8 bases. The V gene's germline CDR1 is KGHDR and CDR2 SFDVKD. The J segment lost 7 bases and the V segment lost 2 bases, leaving 18 bases of the junction unmatched. CDR3 size: 18 residues. In DNA, the CDR3 is TGTGCCACCAGTGATTCCCACATGGTGACAGGGGCTCCCGAGGAGCAGTACTTC. Translation: CATSDSHMVTGAPEEQYF.

This chain uses TRBV6-4 with TRBJ2-2, with 10 nucleotides matching TRBD1. The germline V gene encodes CDR1 MRHNA and CDR2 SNTAGT. V lost 0 bases and J lost 7; bases outside the gene matches: 2. CDR3 length equals 15 residues. The CDR3 is CASSDSTGGIGELFF. For the CDR3, the DNA is TGTGCCAGCAGTGACTCGACAGGGGGCATCGGGGAGCTGTTTTTT.

The chain employs TRBV4-2 and TRBJ1-1; D remains ambiguous. Germline-derived CDR1 and CDR2 are LGHNA and YNFKEQ. Trimming took off 1 base at V and 0 bases at J, with 9 bases between the two ends. The CDR3 extends over 15 amino acids. CDR3: CASSQVQLMNTEAFF. CDR3 sequence (DNA): TGTGCCAGCAGCCAAGTACAGCTGATGAACACTGAAGCTTTCTTT.

There are many counts of this clone. The chain uses TRBV6-1 and TRBJ2-7; D possibly corresponds to TRBD2 (6 bases). CDR3 length equals 14 residues. Germline loops: CDR1 MNHNS, CDR2 SASEGT. V lost 3 bases, J lost 1 base, and 10 bases lay in between. The CDR3: CASSEGTYSYEQYF. The DNA of the CDR3 is TGTGCCAGCAGTGAGGGGACTTATTCCTACGAGCAGTACTTC.

CDR3 nucleotide sequence: TGTGCCAGTAGTAGCGGGAGGACCTCCTACGAGCAGTACTTC. Amino acid sequence: CASSSGRTSYEQYF. The chain recombines TRBV19 with TRBJ2-7, with 8 bases matching TRBD2. The length of the CDR3 is 14 residues. J was trimmed by 0 bases and V by 4 bases; bases with no gene match: 2. Germline V lookup: CDR1 LNHDA, CDR2 SQIVND (reference sequence).

This clone was observed a handful of times. J is TRBJ2-4 and V is TRBV28; D is possibly TRBD1 (6 bases). The CDR3 sequence is 20 residues long. V was trimmed by 2 bases and J by 3 bases, leaving 26 bases between them. The germline CDR1 and CDR2 sequences are MDHEN and SYDVKM. The CDR3 DNA sequence: TGTGCCAGCAGTTTACTAGGGACAAGGGCCGGGTTAGGGGTCAAAAACATTCAGTACTTC. The encoded protein is CASSLLGTRAGLGVKNIQYF.